Listed here is a single T cell receptor (beta chain). V lost 2 bases and J lost 3; bases outside the gene matches: 7. Germline V CDR1 and CDR2: SNHLY, FYNNEI. This CDR3 spans 16 amino acids. This entry is derived from a study of neoadjuvant anti-PD-1 for oral cavity cancer. As to time point: after neoadjuvant nivolumab, at surgical resection. Data came from immunoSEQ multiplex PCR; TCRdb stores just in-frame clones and leaves some out. The repertoire holds roughly 13,000 clones, with roughly 74% as singletons. This sequence originates from a person aged 35-80 years with oral cavity squamous cell carcinoma. The source material was PBMCs, sampled after nivolumab (anti-PD-1) treatment. The chain recombines TRBV2 with TRBJ2-1, with TRBD2 matching 7 bases. This CDR3 reads CASSESSAGLYNEQFF. In DNA form, the CDR3 reads TGTGCCAGCAGTGAATCATCAGCGGGGCTCTACAATGAGCAGTTCTTC. The full variable domain, rest sourced from reference TRBV2 and TRBJ2-1, is EPEVTQTPSHQVTQMGQEVILRCVPISNHLYFYWYRQILGQKVEFLVSFYNNEISEKSEIFDDQFSVERPDGSNFTLKIRSTKLEDSAMYFCASSESSAGLYNEQFFGPGTRLTVL.